This passage covers 2 T cell receptor beta chains from one sample sequenced in a study of T cell changes during pregnancy in multiple sclerosis. Profiling relied on immunoSEQ multiplex PCR, and the TCRdb table lists in-frame clones only, not all of them. The data contain 78,000 or so clones, 75% to 95% of them seen just once; the ten biggest clones take up around 0.45%. This specimen consisted of CD4+ T cells from peripheral blood mononuclear cells, obtained before pregnancy. These receptors were collected from a female donor with multiple sclerosis, enrolled in a pregnancy study.

The chain carries TRBV7-9 and TRBJ1-3; D not resolved. Germline CDR1 reads SEHNR; CDR2 reads FQNEAQ (reference sequence). V was cut by 6 bases and J by 7 bases, with 22 bases left in between. CDR3 length equals 16 residues. The CDR3 loop reads CASRSKEGGAWNTIYF. The CDR3 DNA is TGTGCCAGCAGGTCTAAGGAGGGTGGCGCGTGGAACACCATATATTTT.

This chain connects TRBV28 to TRBJ1-5; D not certain. CDR3 length: 15 amino acids. The V end lost 7 bases, the J end lost 0 bases, and 13 bases lay between the germline ends. The germline CDR1 and CDR2 sequences are MDHEN and SYDVKM. The CDR3 sequence: CASTNRRYSNQPQHF. The CDR3 DNA is TGTGCCAGCACCAATAGGAGGTATAGCAATCAGCCCCAGCATTTT.